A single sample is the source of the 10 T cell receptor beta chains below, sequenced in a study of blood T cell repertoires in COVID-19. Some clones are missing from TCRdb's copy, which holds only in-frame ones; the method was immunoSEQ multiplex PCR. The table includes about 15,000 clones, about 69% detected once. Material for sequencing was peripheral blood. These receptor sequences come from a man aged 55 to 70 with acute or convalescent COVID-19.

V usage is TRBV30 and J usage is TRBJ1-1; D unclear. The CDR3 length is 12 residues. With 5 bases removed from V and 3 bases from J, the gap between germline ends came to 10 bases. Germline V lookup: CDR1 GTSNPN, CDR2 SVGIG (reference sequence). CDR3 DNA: TGTGCCTGGTGGAGGATAGACACTGAAGCTTTCTTT. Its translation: CAWWRIDTEAFF.

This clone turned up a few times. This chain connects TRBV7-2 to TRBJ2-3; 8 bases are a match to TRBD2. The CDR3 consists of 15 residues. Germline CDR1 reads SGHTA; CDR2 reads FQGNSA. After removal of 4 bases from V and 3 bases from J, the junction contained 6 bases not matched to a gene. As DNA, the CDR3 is TGTGCCAGCAGCTCCAGCGGGAGTGGGACAGATACGCAGTATTTT. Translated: CASSSSGSGTDTQYF.

The CDR3 region is CASSRGGLDEKLFF. The CDR3 nucleotides read TGTGCCAGCAGCCGGGGAGGGTTGGATGAAAAACTGTTTTTT. The rearrangement joins TRBV9 to TRBJ1-4; no clear D gene. CDR3 length: 14 residues. With 4 bases removed from V and 6 bases from J, the gap between germline ends came to 13 bases. Germline CDR1 is SGDLS and CDR2 is YYNGEE.

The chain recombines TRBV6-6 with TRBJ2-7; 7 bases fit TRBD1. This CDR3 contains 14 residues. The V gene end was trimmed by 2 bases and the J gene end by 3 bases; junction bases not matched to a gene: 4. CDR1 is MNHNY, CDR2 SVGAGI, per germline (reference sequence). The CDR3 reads CASSYPGQIYEQYF. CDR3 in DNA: TGTGCCAGCAGTTACCCGGGACAGATCTACGAGCAGTACTTC.

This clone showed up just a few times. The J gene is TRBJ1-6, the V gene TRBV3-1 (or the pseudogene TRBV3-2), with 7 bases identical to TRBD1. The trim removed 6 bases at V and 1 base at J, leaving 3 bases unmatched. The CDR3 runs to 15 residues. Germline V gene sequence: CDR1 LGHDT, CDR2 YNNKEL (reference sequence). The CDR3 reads CASRGQPSYNSPLHF. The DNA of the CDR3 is TGTGCCAGCAGGGGACAGCCTTCCTATAATTCACCCCTCCACTTT.

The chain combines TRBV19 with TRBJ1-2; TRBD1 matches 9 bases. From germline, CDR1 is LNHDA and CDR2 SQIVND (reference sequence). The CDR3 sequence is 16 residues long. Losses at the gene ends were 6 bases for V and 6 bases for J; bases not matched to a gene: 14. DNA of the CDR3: TGTGCCAGTAGGCCGCCCCCGGGACAGGGTCCCCATGGCTACACCTTC. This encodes CASRPPPGQGPHGYTF.

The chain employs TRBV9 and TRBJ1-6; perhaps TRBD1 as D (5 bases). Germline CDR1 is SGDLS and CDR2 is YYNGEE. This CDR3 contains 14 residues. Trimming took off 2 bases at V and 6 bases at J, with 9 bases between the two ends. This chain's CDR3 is CASSVTQGNSPLHF. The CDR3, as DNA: TGTGCCAGCAGCGTCACCCAGGGTAATTCACCCCTCCACTTT.

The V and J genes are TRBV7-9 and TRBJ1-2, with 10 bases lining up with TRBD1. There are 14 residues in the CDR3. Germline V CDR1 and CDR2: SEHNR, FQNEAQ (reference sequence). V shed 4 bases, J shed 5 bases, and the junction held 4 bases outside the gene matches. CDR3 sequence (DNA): TGTGCCAGCAGCTACCGGGACAGGGGTTATGGCTACACCTTC. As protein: CASSYRDRGYGYTF.

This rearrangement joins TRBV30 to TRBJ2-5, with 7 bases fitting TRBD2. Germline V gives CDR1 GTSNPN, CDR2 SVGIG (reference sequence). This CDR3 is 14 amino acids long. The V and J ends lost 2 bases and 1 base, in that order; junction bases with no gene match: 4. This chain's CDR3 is CAWSQGGLQETQYF. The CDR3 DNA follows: TGTGCCTGGAGTCAGGGAGGGCTCCAAGAGACCCAGTACTTC.

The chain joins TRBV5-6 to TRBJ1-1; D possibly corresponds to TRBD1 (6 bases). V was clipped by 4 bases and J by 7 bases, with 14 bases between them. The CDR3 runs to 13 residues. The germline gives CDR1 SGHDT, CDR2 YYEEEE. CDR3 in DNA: TGTGCCAGCAGCCGCCCGACAGGAGGTGAAGCTTTCTTT. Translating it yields CASSRPTGGEAFF. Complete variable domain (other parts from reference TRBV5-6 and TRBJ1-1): DAGVTQSPTHLIKTRGQQVTLRCSPKSGHDTVSWYQQALGQGPQFIFQYYEEEERQRGNFPDRFSGHQFPNYSSELNVNALLLGDSALYLCASSRPTGGEAFFGQGTRLTVV.